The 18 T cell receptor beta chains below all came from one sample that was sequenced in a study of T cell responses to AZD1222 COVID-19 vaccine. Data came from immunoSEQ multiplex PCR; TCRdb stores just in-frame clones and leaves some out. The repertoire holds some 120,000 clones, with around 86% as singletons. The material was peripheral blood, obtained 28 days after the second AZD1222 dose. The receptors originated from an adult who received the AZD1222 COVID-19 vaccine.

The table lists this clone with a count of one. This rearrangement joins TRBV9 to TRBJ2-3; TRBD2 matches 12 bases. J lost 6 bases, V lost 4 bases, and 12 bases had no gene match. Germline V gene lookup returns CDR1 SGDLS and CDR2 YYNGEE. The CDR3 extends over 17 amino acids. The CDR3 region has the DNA TGTGCCAGCAGCTCAGAAGGTCTAGCGGGGGGGCAGGATACGCAGTATTTT. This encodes CASSSEGLAGGQDTQYF.

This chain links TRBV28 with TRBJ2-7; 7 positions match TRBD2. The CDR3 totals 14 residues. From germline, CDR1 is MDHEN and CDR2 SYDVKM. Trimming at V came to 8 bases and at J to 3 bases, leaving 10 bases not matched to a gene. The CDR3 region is CASCRSGTNYEQYF. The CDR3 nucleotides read TGTGCCAGCTGCCGCTCCGGGACTAACTACGAGCAGTACTTC. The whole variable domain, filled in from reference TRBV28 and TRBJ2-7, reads DVKVTQSSRYLVKRTGEKVFLECVQDMDHENMFWYRQDPGLGLRLIYFSYDVKMKEKGDIPEGYSVSREKKERFSLILESASTNQTSMYLCASCRSGTNYEQYFGPGTRLTVT.

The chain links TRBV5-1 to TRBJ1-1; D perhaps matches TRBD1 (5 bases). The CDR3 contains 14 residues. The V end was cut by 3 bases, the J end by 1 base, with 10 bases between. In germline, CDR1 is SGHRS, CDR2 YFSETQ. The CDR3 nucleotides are TGCGCCAGCAGCTCCCAGGGAAAGAACACTGAAGCTTTCTTT. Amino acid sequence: CASSSQGKNTEAFF.

In DNA form, the CDR3 reads TGTGCCACCAACCGGGCAGGCCATGAGACCCAGTACTTC. Translating it yields CATNRAGHETQYF. The chain links TRBV12-3 or TRBV12-4 to TRBJ2-5, with D hard to call. The V end lost 10 bases, the J end lost 5 bases, and 17 bases lay between the germline ends. The CDR3 loop spans 13 amino acids.

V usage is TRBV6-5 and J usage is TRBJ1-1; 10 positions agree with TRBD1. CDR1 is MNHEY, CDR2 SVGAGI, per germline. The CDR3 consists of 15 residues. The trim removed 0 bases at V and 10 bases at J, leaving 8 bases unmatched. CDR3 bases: TGTGCCAGCAGTTACTCCTGGACAGGGGGAAATAGAGCTTTCTTT. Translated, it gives CASSYSWTGGNRAFF.

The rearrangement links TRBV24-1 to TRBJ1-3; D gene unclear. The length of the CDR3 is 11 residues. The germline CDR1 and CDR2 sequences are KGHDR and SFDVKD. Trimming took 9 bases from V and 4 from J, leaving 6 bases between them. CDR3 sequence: CATHSGNTIYF. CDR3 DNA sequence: TGTGCCACCCACTCCGGAAACACCATATATTTT.

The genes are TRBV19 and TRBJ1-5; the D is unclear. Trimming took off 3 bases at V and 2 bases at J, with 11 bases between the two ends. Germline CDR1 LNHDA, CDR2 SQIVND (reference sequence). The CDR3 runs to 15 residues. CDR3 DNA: TGTGCCAGTAGTATTACACCCCCGGGCAATCAGCCCCAGCATTTT. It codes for CASSITPPGNQPQHF.

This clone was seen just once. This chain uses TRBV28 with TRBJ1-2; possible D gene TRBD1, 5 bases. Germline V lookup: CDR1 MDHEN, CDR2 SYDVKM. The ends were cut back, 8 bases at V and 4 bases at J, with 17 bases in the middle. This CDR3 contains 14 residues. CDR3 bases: TGTGCCAGCCTCTATCAGGGATCCGGCTATGGCTACACCTTC. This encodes CASLYQGSGYGYTF.

The CDR3 protein is CASATSGGAYEQYF. CDR3 in DNA: TGCGCCAGCGCCACTAGCGGGGGGGCTTACGAGCAGTACTTC. J is TRBJ2-7 and V is TRBV5-1, with TRBD2 matching 13 bases. The CDR3 is made up of 14 amino acids. Germline lookup yields CDR1 SGHRS and CDR2 YFSETQ. V dropped 7 bases and J dropped 4; count of bases not matched to a gene: 5.

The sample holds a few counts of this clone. The CDR3: CASSTGTSGGVTDTQYF. The CDR3 DNA follows: TGCGCCAGCAGCACCGGGACTAGCGGGGGGGTCACAGATACGCAGTATTTT. The chain couples TRBV5-1 to TRBJ2-3; 16 nucleotides align to TRBD2. V lost 4 bases to trimming and J lost 2 bases; unmatched junction nucleotides: 4. This CDR3 region has 17 residues. Per germline, CDR1 SGHRS and CDR2 YFSETQ.

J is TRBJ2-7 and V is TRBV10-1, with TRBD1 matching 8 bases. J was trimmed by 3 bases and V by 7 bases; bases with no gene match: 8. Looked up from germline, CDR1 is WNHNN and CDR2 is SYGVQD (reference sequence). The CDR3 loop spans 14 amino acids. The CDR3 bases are TGCGCCAGCACCCCGGGACAGGATTTCTACGAGCAGTACTTC. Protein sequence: CASTPGQDFYEQYF.

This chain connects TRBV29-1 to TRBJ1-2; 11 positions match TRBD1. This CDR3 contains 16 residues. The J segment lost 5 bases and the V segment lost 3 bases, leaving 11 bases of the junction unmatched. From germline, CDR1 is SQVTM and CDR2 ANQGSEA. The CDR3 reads CSVEGGQGENGYGYTF. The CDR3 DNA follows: TGCAGCGTTGAGGGGGGACAGGGGGAAAACGGATATGGCTACACCTTC.

CDR3 sequence: CASSAPTGNYGYTF. CDR3 DNA: TGTGCCAGCAGCGCCCCGACAGGGAATTATGGCTACACCTTC. The V call is TRBV9, the J call TRBJ1-2; TRBD1 aligns across 7 bases. The length of the CDR3 is 14 residues. Germline assignment: CDR1 SGDLS and CDR2 YYNGEE. V lost 3 bases to trimming and J lost 5 bases; unmatched junction nucleotides: 7.

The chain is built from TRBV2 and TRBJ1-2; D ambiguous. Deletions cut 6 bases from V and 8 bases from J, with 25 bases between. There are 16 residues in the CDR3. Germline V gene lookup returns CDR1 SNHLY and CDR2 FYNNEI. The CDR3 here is CASSPIFGEGMRGYTF. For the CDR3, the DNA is TGTGCCAGCAGCCCTATCTTTGGGGAAGGAATGAGGGGCTACACCTTC.

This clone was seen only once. CDR3 loop: CASSLGREPSYEQYF. CDR3 bases: TGTGCCAGCAGCTTGGGCCGGGAACCTTCCTACGAGCAGTACTTC. The chain is built from TRBV5-4 and TRBJ2-7, with D perhaps matching TRBD2 (5 bases). Germline V gene lookup returns CDR1 SGHNT and CDR2 YYREEE (reference sequence). This CDR3 contains 15 residues. The V end was cut by 0 bases, the J end by 1 base, with 11 bases between.

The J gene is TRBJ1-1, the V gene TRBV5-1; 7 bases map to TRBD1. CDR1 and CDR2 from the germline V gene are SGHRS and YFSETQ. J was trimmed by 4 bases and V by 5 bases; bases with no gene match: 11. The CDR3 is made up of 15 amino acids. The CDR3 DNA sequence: TGCGCCAGCAGGCTACAGGGGAAGGGGTTCACTGAAGCTTTCTTT. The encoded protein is CASRLQGKGFTEAFF.

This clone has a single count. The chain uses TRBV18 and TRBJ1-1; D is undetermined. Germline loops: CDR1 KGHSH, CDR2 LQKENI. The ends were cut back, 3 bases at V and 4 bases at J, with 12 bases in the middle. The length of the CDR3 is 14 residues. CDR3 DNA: TGTGCCAGCTCACCTAGGGCAGACGCCACTGAAGCTTTCTTT. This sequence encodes CASSPRADATEAFF. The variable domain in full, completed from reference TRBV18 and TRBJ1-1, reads NAGVMQNPRHLVRRRGQEARLRCSPMKGHSHVYWYRQLPEEGLKFMVYLQKENIIDESGMPKERFSAEFPKEGPSILRIQQVVRGDSAAYFCASSPRADATEAFFGQGTRLTVV.

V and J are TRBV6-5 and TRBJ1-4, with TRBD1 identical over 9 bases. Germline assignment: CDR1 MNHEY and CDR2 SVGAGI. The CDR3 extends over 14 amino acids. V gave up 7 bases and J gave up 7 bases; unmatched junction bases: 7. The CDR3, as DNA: TGTGCCAGCACCAACAGGGGGCGCGGTGAAAAACTGTTTTTT. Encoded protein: CASTNRGRGEKLFF.